This T cell receptor (beta chain) was profiled in a study of blood T cell repertoires in COVID-19. Study overall: The origin of the acute and convalescent COVID-19 samples was the United States, Italy and Spain. PBMCs, B-cell-depleted T cells, or T cells were the source of the cDNA or gDNA that made up the material.

Losses at the gene ends were 7 bases for V and 4 bases for J; bases not matched to a gene: 9. CDR1 and CDR2 from the germline V gene are MNHEY and SVGAGI. CDR3 size: 15 residues. Under the authors' procedure: Amplified reference gene primers provided the basis for estimating nucleated cell counts. Data came from immunoSEQ multiplex PCR; TCRdb stores just in-frame clones and leaves some out. That table is the source of V, J and clone size, and D and trimming were worked out from the DNA. Of 30,000 to 35,000 clones in the sample, 75% to 80% were seen once. V usage is TRBV6-5 and J usage is TRBJ1-2, with 10 bases aligning to TRBD1. The TCR comes from a human donor in a cohort sampled during active COVID-19. Sequencing was performed on peripheral blood. The CDR3 sequence: CASNSGTGALYGYTF. CDR3 nucleotides: TGTGCCAGCAACTCCGGGACAGGGGCCCTCTATGGCTACACCTTC.